These 3 T cell receptor beta chains were sequenced from one sample in a study of neurological immune-mediated disorders. TCRdb reanalysed the 5' RACE reads using MiXCR and keeps one entry per CDR3 protein. The sample records approximately 31,000 distinct CDR3 sequences, about 13% being singletons. The sample's time point: longitudinal time-point 2. Sequencing was carried out using PBMCs. These receptors were collected from a woman aged 40 to 50 in good health.

This clonotype was seen at least ten times. The chain uses TRBV7-2 and TRBJ2-1; D assignment may be TRBD1 or TRBD2 (5 bases each). The V gene's germline CDR1 is SGHTA and CDR2 FQGNSA. V dropped 5 bases and J dropped 0 bases, with 17 bases sitting between them. The CDR3 is 17 residues long. The CDR3 protein is CASSPRDARSSYNEQFF. As DNA, the CDR3 is TGTGCCAGCAGCCCGAGGGACGCAAGGAGCTCCTACAATGAGCAGTTCTTC.

This clonotype is medium-sized (0.01 to 0.1%) in the sample. A read error may produce the germline difference seen at one junction end. The chain couples TRBV20-1 to TRBJ1-1; D is undetermined. Germline V gene sequence: CDR1 DFQATT, CDR2 SNEGSKA (reference sequence). This CDR3 is 13 amino acids long. Here the CDR3 reads CSALHPTYTILPF. For the CDR3, the DNA is TGCAGTGCTCTTCACCCCACCTACACAATTCTCCCATTT.

This clonotype was recorded at least ten times. The V gene is TRBV20-1, the J gene TRBJ2-6; 7 bases line up with TRBD2. This CDR3 spans 15 amino acids. Germline CDR1 and CDR2: DFQATT and SNEGSKA (reference sequence). V gave up 0 bases and J gave up 3 bases; unmatched junction bases: 2. CDR3 DNA: TGCAGTGCTAGAGATCCGGGGGGTGGGGCCAACGTCCTGACTTTC. Amino acid sequence: CSARDPGGGANVLTF.